This T cell receptor beta chain is drawn from a study of glioma-infiltrating T cells. This clonotype showed up many times. Antigen specificity is unknown. Germline assignment: CDR1 MNHNY and CDR2 SVGAGI (reference sequence). The CDR3 length is 13 residues. The ends were cut back, 2 bases at V and 2 bases at J, with 4 bases in the middle. Using RNA template, CDR3s of TCR alpha and beta were amplified with iRepertoire arm-PCR. Tissue mRNA or PBMC total RNA, about 90-450 ng, went into one-step reverse transcription and amplification. TCRdb redid the calling of the multiplex PCR reads with MiXCR, one entry per CDR3 protein. The table shows some 93,000 distinct CDR3 sequences, with 35% to 50% occurring only once. General study points: Very few CDR3 sequences were shared between tissue and blood. Above-expected tissue-blood divergence occurred in all gliomas, most in low-grade ones.

V usage is TRBV6-6 and J usage is TRBJ1-3; D is unclear. The sequencing input was glioma tissue, nonneoplastic brain tissue, or PBMCs (not recorded which). The receptor's source is a human donor with low-grade glioma or glioblastoma, undergoing nonglioma brain surgery, or in good health (not recorded which). The CDR3 loop is CASSYAPGNTIYF. The CDR3 region has the DNA TGTGCCAGCAGTTACGCTCCTGGAAACACCATATATTTT.